This T cell receptor (beta chain) was recovered during a study of blood T cell repertoires in COVID-19. Study context: COVID-19 samples collected from the United States, Italy and Spain covered acute and convalescent phases. T cells, B-cell-depleted T cells, or PBMCs supplied cDNA or gDNA.

Profiled with immunoSEQ multiplex PCR; TCRdb holds only in-frame clones, not every one. The sample yields about 300,000 clones, approximately 82% seen once. Specimen: peripheral blood. The receptor's source is a woman aged 45-60 years with acute or convalescent COVID-19.

The CDR3 region is CASSSGRGGTEAFF. The CDR3 DNA reads as TGTGCCAGCAGCTCGGGGAGGGGTGGGACTGAAGCTTTCTTT. V gene TRBV5-6 combines with J gene TRBJ1-1; D might be TRBD1 (5 bases). V was cut by 3 bases and J by 5 bases, with 14 bases left in between. The V gene's germline CDR1 is SGHDT and CDR2 YYEEEE. This CDR3 spans 14 amino acids.